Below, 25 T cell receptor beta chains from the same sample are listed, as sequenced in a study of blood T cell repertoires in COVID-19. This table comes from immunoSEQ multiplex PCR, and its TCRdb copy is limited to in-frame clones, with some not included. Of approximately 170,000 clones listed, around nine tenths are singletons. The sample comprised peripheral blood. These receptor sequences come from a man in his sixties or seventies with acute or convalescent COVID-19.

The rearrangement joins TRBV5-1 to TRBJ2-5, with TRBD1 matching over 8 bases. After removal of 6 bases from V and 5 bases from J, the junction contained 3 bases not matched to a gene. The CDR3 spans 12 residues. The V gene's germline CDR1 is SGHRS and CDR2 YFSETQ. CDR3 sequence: CASTTGGETQYF. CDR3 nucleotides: TGCGCCAGCACTACAGGGGGGGAGACCCAGTACTTC.

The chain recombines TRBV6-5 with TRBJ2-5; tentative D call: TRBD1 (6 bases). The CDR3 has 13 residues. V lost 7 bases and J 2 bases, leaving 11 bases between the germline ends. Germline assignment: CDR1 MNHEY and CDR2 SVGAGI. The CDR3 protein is CASMDRSQETQYF. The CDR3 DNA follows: TGTGCCAGCATGGACAGATCGCAAGAGACCCAGTACTTC.

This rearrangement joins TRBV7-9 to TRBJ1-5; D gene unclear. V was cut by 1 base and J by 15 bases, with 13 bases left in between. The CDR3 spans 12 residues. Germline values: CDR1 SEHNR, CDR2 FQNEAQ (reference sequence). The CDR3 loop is CASSLDEGIRHF. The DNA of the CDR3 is TGTGCCAGCAGCTTAGATGAGGGAATCCGGCATTTT.

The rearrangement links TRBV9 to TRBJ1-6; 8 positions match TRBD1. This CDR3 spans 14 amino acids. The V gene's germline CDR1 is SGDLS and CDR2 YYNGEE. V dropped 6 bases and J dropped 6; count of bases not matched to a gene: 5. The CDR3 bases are TGTGCCAGCAAGACAGGGGCTTTTAATTCACCCCTCCACTTT. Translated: CASKTGAFNSPLHF.

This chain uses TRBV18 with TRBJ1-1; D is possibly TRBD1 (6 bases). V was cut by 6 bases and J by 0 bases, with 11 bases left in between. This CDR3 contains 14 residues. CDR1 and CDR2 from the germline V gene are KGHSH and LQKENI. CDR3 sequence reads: CASSRDRLNTEAFF. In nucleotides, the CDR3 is TGTGCCAGCTCGCGCGACAGGCTGAACACTGAAGCTTTCTTT. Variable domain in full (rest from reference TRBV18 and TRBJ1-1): NAGVMQNPRHLVRRRGQEARLRCSPMKGHSHVYWYRQLPEEGLKFMVYLQKENIIDESGMPKERFSAEFPKEGPSILRIQQVVRGDSAAYFCASSRDRLNTEAFFGQGTRLTVV.

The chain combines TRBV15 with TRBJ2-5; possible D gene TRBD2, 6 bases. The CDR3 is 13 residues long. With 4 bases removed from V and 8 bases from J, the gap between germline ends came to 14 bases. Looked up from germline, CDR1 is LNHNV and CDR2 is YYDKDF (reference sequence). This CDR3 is CATSINQEGTQYF. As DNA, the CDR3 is TGTGCCACCAGCATCAACCAGGAGGGAACCCAGTACTTC. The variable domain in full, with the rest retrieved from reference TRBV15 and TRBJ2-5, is DAMVIQNPRYQVTQFGKPVTLSCSQTLNHNVMYWYQQKSSQAPKLLFHYYDKDFNNEADTPDNFQSRRPNTSFCFLDIRSPGLGDTAMYLCATSINQEGTQYFGPGTRLLVL.

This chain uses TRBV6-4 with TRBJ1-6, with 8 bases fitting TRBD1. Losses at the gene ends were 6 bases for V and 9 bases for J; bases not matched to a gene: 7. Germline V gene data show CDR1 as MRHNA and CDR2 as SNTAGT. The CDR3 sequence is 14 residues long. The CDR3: CASSPGGEISPLHF. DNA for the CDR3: TGTGCCAGCAGCCCAGGGGGCGAAATTTCACCCCTCCACTTT.

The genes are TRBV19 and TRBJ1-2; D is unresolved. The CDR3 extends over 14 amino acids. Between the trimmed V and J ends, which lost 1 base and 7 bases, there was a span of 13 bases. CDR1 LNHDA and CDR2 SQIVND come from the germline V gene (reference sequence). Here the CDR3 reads CASSIALPGSGYTF. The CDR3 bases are TGTGCCAGTAGTATAGCACTCCCAGGAAGTGGCTACACCTTC.

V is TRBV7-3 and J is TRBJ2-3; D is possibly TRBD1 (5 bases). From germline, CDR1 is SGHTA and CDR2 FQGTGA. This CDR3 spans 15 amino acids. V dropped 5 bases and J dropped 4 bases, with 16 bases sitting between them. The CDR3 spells CASSPQGGEADTQYF. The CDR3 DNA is TGTGCCAGCAGCCCCCAGGGCGGAGAAGCAGATACGCAGTATTTT.

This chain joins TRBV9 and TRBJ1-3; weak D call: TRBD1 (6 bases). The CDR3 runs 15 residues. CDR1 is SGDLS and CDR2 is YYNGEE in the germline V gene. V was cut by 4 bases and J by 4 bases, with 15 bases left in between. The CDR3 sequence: CASSSSQGPGNTIYF. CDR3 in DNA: TGTGCCAGCAGCAGCTCACAGGGTCCGGGAAACACCATATATTTT.

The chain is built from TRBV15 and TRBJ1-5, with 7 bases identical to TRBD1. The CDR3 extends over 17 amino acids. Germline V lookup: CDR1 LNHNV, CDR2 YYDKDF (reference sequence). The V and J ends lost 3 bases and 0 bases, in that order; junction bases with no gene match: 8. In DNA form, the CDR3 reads TGTGCCACCAGCAGCTGGGGGGCAGGGGGTAGCAATCAGCCCCAGCATTTT. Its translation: CATSSWGAGGSNQPQHF.

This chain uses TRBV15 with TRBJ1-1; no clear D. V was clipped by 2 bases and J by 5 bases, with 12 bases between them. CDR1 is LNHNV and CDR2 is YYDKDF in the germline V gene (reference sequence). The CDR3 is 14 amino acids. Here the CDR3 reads CATSRSASRTEAFF. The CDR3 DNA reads TGTGCCACCAGCAGAAGCGCATCGAGGACTGAAGCTTTCTTT.

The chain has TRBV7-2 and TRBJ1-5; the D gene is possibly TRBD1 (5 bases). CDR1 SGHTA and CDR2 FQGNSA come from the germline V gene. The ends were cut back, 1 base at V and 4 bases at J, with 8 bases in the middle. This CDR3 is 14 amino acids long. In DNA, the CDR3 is TGTGCCAGCAGCTTAGTCAGGGAAAATCAGCCCCAGCATTTT. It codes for CASSLVRENQPQHF.

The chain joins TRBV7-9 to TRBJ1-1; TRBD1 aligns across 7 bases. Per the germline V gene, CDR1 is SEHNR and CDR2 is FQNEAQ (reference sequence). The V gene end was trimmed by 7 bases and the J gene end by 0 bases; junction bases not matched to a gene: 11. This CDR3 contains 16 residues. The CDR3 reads CASTGTAGGMNTEAFF. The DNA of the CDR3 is TGTGCCAGCACCGGGACAGCCGGGGGTATGAACACTGAAGCTTTCTTT.

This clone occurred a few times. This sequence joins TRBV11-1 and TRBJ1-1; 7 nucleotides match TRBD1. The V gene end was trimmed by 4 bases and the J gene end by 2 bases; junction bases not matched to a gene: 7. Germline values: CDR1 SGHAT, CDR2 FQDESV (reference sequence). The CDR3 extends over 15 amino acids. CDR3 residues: CASSSRQGGNTEAFF. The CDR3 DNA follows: TGTGCCAGCAGCTCACGACAGGGAGGTAACACTGAAGCTTTCTTT. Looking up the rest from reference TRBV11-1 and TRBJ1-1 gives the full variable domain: EAEVAQSPRYKITEKSQAVAFWCDPISGHATLYWYRQILGQGPELLVQFQDESVVDDSQLPKDRFSAERLKGVDSTLKIQPAELGDSAMYLCASSSRQGGNTEAFFGQGTRLTVV.

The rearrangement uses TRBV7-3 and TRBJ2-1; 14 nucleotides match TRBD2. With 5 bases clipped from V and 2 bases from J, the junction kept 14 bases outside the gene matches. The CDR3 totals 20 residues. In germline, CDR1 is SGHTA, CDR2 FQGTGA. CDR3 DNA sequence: TGTGCCAGCAGCCTATATCCCGGGACTAGCGGGAGTAACGCCTACAATGAGCAGTTCTTC. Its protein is CASSLYPGTSGSNAYNEQFF.

The CDR3 protein is CASSLGQGLNSYEQYF. CDR3 in DNA: TGTGCCAGCAGCTTAGGACAGGGCTTAAACTCCTACGAGCAGTACTTC. The chain is built from TRBV5-5 and TRBJ2-7, with 8 positions matching TRBD1. There are 16 residues in the CDR3. V gave up 2 bases and J gave up 0 bases; unmatched junction bases: 7. Germline V CDR1 and CDR2: SGHKS, YYEKEE (reference sequence).

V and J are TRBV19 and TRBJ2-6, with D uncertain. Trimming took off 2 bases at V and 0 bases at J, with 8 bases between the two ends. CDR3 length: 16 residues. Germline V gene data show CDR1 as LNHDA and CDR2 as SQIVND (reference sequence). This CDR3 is CASSITVNSGANVLTF. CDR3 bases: TGTGCCAGTAGTATAACGGTAAACTCTGGGGCCAACGTCCTGACTTTC.

CDR3 in amino acids: CASSLPANYGYTF. DNA for the CDR3: TGCGCCAGCAGCTTGCCAGCTAACTATGGCTACACCTTC. V gene TRBV5-1 combines with J gene TRBJ1-2; D not resolved. The germline gives CDR1 SGHRS, CDR2 YFSETQ. Trimming took 1 base from V and 0 from J, leaving 4 bases between them. The CDR3 is 13 residues long.

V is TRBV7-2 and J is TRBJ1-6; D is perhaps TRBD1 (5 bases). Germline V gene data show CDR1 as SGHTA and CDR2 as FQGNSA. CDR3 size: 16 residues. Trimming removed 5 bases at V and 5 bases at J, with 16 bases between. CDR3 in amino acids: CASSQLGHRNNSPLHF. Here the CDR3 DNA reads TGTGCCAGCAGCCAACTGGGGCACCGGAATAATTCACCCCTCCACTTT.

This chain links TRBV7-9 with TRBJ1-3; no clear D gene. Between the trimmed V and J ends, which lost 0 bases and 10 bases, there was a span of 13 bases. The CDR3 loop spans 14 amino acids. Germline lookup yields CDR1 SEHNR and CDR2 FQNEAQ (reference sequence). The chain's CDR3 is CASSLAGLSITIYF. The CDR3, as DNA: TGTGCCAGCAGCTTAGCCGGACTTTCGATAACCATATATTTT. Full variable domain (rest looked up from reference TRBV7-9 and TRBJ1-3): DTGVSQNPRHKITKRGQNVTFRCDPISEHNRLYWYRQTLGQGPEFLTYFQNEAQLEKSRLLSDRFSAERPKGSFSTLEIQRTEQGDSAMYLCASSLAGLSITIYFGEGSWLTVV.

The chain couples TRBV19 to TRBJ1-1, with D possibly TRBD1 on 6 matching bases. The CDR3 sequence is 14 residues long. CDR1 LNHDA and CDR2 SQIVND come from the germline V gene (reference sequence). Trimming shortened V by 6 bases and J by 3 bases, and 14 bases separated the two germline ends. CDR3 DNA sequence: TGTGCCAGTAGCCGAGGGGGTCCGGACACTGAAGCTTTCTTT. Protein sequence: CASSRGGPDTEAFF.

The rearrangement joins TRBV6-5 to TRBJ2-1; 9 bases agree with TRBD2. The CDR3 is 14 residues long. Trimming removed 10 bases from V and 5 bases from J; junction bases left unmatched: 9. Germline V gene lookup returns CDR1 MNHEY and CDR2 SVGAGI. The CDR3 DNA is TGTGCCACCAAAAGCGGGGGGACTAACAATGAGCAGTTCTTC. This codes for CATKSGGTNNEQFF.

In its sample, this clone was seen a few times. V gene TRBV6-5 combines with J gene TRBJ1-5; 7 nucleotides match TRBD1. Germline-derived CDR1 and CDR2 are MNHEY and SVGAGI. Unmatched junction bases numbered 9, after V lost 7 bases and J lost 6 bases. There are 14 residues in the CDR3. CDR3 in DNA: TGTGCCAGCACCGGGACAGCAGACGGTCAGCCCCAGCATTTT. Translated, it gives CASTGTADGQPQHF.

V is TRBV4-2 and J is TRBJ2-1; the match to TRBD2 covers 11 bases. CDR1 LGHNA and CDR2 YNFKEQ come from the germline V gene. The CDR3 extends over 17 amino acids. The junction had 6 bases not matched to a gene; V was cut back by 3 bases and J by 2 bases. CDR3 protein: CASSHGSSGGPYNEQFF. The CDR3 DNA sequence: TGTGCCAGCAGCCACGGGTCTAGCGGGGGGCCCTACAATGAGCAGTTCTTC.